The entry below gives a single TCR beta chain sequence along with its context. The data were obtained in a study of blood T cell repertoires in COVID-19. The CDR3 sequence is 15 residues long. The germline V gene encodes CDR1 SGHAT and CDR2 FQNNGV. Trimming took 1 base from V and 2 from J, leaving 10 bases between them. Membership in each cohort depended on participant-reported clinical history. Authors' methods: From reference gene primer amplification, estimates of nucleated cell counts were derived. The data were produced by immunoSEQ multiplex PCR, yet TCRdb's version contains in-frame clones alone and is incomplete. The V and J calls and clone size were taken over from that table, and D and trimming were inferred from the DNA. The sample contains about 270,000 clones, over 75% of which appear only once.

Source material: PBMCs or T cells enriched from blood (not recorded which). The TCR sequence derives from a man younger than 35 who had recovered from COVID-19. This chain uses TRBV11-2 with TRBJ2-3; weak D call: TRBD1 (5 bases). CDR3 nucleotides: TGTGCCAGCAGCTTAGGGGGCACAATCACAGATACGCAGTATTTT. It translates to CASSLGGTITDTQYF.